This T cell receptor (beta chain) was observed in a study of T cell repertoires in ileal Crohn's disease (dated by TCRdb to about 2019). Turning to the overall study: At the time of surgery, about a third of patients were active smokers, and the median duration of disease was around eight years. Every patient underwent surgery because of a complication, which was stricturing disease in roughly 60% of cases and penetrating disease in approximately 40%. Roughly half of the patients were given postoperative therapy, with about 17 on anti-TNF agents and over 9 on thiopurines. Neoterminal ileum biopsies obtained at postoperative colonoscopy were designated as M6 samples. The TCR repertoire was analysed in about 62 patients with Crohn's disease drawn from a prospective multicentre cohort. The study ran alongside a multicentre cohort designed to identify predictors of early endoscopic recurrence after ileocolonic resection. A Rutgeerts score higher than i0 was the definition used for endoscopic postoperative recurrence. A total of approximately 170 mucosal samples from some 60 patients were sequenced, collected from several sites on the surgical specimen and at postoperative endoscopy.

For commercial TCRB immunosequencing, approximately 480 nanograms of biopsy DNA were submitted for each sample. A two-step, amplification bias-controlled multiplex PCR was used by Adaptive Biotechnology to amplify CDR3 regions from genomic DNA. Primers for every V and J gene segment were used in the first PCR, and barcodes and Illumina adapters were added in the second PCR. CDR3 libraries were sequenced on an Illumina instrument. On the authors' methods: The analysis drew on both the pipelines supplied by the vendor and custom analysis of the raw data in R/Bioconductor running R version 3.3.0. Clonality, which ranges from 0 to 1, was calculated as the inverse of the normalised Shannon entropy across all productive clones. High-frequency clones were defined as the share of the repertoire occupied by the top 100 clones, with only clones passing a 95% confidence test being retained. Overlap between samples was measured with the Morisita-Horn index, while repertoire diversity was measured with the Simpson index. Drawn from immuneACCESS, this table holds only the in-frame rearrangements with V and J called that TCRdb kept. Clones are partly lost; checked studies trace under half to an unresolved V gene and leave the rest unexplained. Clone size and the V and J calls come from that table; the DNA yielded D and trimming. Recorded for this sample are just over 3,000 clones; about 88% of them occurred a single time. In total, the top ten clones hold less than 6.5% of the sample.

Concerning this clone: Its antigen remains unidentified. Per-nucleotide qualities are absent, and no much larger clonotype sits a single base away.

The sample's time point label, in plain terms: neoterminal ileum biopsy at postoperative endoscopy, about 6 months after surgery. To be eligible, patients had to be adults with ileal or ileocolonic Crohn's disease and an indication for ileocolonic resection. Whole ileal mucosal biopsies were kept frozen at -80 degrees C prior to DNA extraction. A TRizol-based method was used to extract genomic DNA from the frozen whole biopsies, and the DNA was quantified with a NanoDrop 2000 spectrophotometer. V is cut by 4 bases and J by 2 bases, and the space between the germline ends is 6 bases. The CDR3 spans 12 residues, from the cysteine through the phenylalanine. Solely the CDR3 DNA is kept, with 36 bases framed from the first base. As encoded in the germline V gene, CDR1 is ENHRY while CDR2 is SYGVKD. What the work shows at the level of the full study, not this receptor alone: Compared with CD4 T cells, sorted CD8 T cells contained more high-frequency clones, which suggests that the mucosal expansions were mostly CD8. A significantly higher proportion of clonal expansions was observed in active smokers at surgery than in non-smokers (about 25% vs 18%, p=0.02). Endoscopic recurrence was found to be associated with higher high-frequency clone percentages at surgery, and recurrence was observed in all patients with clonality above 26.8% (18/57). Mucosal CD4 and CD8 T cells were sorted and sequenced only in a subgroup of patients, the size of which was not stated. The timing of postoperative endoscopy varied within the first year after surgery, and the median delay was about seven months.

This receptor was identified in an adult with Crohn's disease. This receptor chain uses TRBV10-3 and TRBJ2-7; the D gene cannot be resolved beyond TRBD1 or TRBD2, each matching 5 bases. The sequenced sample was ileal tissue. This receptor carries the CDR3 CAISGGAYEQYF. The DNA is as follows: TGTGCCATCAGTGGAGGGGCCTACGAGCAGTACTTC.